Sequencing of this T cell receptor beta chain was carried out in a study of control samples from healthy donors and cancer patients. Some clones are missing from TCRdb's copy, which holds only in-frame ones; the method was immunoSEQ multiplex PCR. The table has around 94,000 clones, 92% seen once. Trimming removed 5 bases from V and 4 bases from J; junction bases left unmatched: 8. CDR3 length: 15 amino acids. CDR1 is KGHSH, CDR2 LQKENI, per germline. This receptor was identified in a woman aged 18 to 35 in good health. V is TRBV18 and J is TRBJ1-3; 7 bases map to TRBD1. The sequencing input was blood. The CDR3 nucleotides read TGTGCCAGCTCATTTAACAGGGGACCCGGAAACACCATATATTTT. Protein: CASSFNRGPGNTIYF.